The clone carrying this T cell receptor beta chain appeared a single time. A read error may account for a junction end that differs from germline. The CDR3 is 12 residues long. The germline CDR1 and CDR2 sequences are SSHAT and FNYEAQ (reference sequence). These data belong to a study of blood T cell repertoires in COVID-19. Study background: The origin of the acute and convalescent COVID-19 samples was the United States, Italy and Spain.

Authors' analysis steps: How many nucleated cells were present was estimated from reference gene primer amplification. Measured with immunoSEQ multiplex PCR; TCRdb has only the in-frame clones, and not every one. V, J and clone size were drawn from that table, and D and trimming were deduced from the DNA. Of more than 200,000 clones listed, around 84% were seen once; the top ten hold 3.5% to 5%. The TCR comes from a man in his sixties with acute or convalescent COVID-19. The rearrangement joins TRBV7-7 to TRBJ2-7; D is undetermined. Sequencing was performed on peripheral blood. In nucleotides, the CDR3 is TGTGCTAGCAGCTGGAAAGCGTACGAGCAGTACTTC. As protein: CASSWKAYEQYF.